This TCR beta chain was sequenced in a study of molecular identifiers for immune sequencing clone quantification. Preparation methods for the bulk TCR libraries were those previously described, with listed TCR primers. TCRdb reprocessed the PCR reads via MiXCR and lists one record per CDR3 protein. The sample gives 85,000 to 130,000 distinct CDR3 sequences, 36% of which show up once; around 4.2% is in the top ten. The germline V gene encodes CDR1 KGHDR and CDR2 SFDVKD. The CDR3 is 15 residues long. V lost 5 bases to trimming and J lost 2 bases, with 13 bases between them. Regarding the study as a whole: Single-cell amounts of spiked Jurkat TCR RNA were reportedly detectable among over 750,000 naive cells. Barcode-sharing identical TCR molecules could underestimate highly expanded clone sizes.

In its sample, this clonotype was seen many times. What it recognizes is unknown. This TCR derives from a human donor in good health. Some libraries in this study had Jurkat cell RNA spiked in. The sequencing input was naive CD8+ T cells from blood, with Jurkat cell RNA spiked in. Subset described: FACS-sorted CD8+CD4-CCR7+CD45RA+ naive T cells. The V and J genes are TRBV24-1 and TRBJ2-3; D is perhaps TRBD1 or TRBD2 (5 bases each). The CDR3 DNA is TGTGCCACCAGTGGAGGGACGGGCATCACAGATACGCAGTATTTT. This gives the protein CATSGGTGITDTQYF.